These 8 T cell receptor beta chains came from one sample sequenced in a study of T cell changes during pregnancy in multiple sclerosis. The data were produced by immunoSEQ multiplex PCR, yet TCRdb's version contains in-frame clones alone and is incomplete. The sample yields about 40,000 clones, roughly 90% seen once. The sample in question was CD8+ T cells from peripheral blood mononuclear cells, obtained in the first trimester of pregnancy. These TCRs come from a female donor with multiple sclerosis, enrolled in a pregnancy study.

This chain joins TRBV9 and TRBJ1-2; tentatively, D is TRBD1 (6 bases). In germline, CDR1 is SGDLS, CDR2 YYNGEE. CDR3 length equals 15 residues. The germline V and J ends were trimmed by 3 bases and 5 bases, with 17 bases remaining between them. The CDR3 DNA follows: TGTGCCAGCAGCGCCGGACAGACCGATTTTTATGGCTACACCTTC. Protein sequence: CASSAGQTDFYGYTF. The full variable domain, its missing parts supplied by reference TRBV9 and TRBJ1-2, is DSGVTQTPKHLITATGQRVTLRCSPRSGDLSVYWYQQSLDQGLQFLIQYYNGEERAKGNILERFSAQQFPDLHSELNLSSLELGDSALYFCASSAGQTDFYGYTFGSGTRLTVV.

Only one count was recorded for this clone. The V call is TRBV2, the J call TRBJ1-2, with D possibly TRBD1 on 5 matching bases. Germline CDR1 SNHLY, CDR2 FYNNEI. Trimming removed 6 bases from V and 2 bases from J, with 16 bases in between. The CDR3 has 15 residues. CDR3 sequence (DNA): TGTGCCAGCAGCTTCCTTCCCGACAGAAACTATGGCTACACCTTC. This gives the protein CASSFLPDRNYGYTF.

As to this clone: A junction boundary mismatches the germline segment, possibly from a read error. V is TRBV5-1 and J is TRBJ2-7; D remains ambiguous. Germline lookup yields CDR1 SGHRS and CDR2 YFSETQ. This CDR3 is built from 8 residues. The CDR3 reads CASSAENF. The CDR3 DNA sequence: TGCGCCAGCAGTGCCGAGAACTTC.

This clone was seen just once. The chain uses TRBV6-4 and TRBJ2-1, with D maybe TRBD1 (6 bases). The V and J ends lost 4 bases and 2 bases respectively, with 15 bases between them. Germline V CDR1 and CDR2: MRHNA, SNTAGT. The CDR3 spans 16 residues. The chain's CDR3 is CASSGNHRDPYNEQFF. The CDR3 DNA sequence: TGTGCCAGCAGTGGGAACCACAGGGACCCCTACAATGAGCAGTTCTTC.

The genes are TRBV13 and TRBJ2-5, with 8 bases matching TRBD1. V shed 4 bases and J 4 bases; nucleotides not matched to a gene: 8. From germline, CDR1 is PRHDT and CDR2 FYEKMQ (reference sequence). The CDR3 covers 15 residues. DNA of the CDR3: TGTGCCAGCAGCTCCGGACAGGGTCGGCGAGAGACCCAGTACTTC. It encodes CASSSGQGRRETQYF.

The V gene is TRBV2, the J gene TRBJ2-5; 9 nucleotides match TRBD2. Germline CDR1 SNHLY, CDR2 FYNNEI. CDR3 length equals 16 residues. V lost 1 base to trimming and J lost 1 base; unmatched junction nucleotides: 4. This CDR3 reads CASSEGLAGIQETQYF. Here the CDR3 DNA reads TGTGCCAGCAGTGAAGGCCTAGCGGGGATCCAAGAGACCCAGTACTTC.

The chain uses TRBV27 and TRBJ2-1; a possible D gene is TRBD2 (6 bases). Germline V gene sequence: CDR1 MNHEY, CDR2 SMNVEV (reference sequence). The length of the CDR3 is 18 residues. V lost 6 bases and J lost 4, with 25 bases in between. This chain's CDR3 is CASSTSLPTGRRYNEQFF. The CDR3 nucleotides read TGTGCCAGCAGCACTAGCCTACCAACTGGCCGGCGGTACAATGAGCAGTTCTTC.

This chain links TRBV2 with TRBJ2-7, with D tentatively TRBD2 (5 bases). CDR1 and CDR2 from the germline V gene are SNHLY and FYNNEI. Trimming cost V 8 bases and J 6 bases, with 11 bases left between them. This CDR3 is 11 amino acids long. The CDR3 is CASPRGSEQYF. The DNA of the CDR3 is TGTGCCAGCCCACGGGGATCCGAGCAGTACTTC.